The clone carrying this T cell receptor beta chain was seen just once. The data originate from a study of blood T cell repertoires in COVID-19. For the study at large: The United States, Italy and Spain provided the acute and convalescent COVID-19 samples. From T cells, B-cell-depleted T cells, or PBMCs came the material, which was cDNA or gDNA.

The protocol was immunoSEQ multiplex PCR, while the TCRdb copy is restricted to in-frame clones and leaves out a portion. The data hold about 430,000 clones, with around 89% observed a single time. The CDR3 extends over 16 amino acids. V shed 0 bases and J 6 bases; nucleotides not matched to a gene: 10. Germline V CDR1 and CDR2: LGHNA, YSLEER. This chain connects TRBV4-3 to TRBJ1-2; 7 bases are a match to TRBD1. What was sequenced was PBMCs or T cells enriched from blood (not recorded which). The receptor's source is a woman younger than 45 with acute COVID-19. The CDR3 bases are TGCGCCAGCAGCCAAGATCCCGGATGGGGACAGAATGGCTACACCTTC. It is translated as CASSQDPGWGQNGYTF.